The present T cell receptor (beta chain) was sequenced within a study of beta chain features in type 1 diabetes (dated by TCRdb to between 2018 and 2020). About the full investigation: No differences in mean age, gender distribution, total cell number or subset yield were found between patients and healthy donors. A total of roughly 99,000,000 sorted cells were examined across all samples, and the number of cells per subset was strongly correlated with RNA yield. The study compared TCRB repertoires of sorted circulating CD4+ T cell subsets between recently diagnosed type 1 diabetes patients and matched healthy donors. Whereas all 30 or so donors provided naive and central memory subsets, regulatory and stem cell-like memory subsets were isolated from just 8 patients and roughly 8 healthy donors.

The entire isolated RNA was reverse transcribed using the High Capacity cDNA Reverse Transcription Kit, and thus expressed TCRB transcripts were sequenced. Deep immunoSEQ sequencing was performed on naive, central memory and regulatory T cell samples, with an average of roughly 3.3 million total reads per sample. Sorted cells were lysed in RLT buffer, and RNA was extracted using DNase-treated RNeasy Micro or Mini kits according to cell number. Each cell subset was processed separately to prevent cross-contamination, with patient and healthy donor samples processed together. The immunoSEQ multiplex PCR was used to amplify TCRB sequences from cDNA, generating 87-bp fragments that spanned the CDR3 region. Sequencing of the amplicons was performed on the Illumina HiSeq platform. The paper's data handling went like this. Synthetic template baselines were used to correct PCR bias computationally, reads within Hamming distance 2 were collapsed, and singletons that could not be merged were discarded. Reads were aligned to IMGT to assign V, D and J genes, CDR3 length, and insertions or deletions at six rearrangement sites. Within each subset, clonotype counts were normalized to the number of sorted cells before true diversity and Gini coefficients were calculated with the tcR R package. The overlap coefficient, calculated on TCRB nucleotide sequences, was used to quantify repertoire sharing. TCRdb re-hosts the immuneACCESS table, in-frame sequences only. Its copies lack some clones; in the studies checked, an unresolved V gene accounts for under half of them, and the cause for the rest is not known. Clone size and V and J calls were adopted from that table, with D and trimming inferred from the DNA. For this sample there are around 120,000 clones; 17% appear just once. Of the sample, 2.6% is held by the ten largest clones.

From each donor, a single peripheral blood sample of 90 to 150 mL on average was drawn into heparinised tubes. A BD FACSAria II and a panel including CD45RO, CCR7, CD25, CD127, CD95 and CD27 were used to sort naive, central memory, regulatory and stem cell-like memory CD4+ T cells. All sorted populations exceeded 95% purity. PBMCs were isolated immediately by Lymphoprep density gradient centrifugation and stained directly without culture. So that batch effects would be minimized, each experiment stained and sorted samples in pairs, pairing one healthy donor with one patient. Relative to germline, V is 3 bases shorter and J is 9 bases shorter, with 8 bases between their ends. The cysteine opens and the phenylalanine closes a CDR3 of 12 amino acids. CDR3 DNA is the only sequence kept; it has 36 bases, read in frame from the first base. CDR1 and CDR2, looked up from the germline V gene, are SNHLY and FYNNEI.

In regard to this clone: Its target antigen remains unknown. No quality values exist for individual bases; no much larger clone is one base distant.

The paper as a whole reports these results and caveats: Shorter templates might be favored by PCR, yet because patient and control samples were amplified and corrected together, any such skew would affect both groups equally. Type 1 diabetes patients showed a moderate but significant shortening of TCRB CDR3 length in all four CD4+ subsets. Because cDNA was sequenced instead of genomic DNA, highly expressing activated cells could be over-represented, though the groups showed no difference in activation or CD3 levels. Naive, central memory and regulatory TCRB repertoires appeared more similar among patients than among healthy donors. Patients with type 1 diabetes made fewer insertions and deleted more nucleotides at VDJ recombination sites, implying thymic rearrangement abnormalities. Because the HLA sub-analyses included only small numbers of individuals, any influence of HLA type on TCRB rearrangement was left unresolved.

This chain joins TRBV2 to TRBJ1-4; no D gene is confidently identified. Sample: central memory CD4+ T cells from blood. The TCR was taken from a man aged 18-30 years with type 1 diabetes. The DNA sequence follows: TGTGCCAGCAGTGAGGCAATGAAAAAACTGTTTTTT. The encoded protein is CASSEAMKKLFF.